This T cell receptor beta chain was identified during a study of early stage breast cancer tumors. Sequencing used immunoSEQ multiplex PCR; TCRdb keeps in-frame clones, though not all of them. The data contain about 72,000 clones, approximately 79% of them singletons. Whole-study findings and limits: Enriched TCRB sequences shared across patients were mostly commonly generated sequences.

As to this clone: Its antigen is as yet unknown.

The CDR3 is 15 amino acids. The V end lost 1 base, the J end lost 6 bases, and 13 bases lay between the germline ends. Germline CDR1 and CDR2: SGHDT and YYEEEE. Sequenced sample: blood. This sequence was found in a person aged 55 to 69 with breast cancer. The chain has TRBV5-6 and TRBJ1-4; the D gene is possibly TRBD1 (6 bases). This CDR3 is CASSLFGGQDEKLFF. The CDR3 region has the DNA TGTGCCAGCAGCTTGTTTGGGGGACAAGATGAAAAACTGTTTTTT.